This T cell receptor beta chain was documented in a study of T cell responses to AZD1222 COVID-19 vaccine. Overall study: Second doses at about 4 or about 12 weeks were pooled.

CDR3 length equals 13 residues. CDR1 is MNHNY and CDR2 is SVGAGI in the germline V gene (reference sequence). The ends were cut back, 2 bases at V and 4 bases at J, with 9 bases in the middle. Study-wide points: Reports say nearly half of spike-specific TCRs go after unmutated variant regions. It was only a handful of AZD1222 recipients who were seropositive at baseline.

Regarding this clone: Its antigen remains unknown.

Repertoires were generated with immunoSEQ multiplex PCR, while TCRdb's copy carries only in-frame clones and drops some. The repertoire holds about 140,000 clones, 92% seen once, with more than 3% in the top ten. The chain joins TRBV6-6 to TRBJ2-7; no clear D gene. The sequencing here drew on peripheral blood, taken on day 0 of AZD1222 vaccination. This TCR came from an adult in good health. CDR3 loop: CASSYSLVYEQYF. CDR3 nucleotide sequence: TGTGCCAGCAGTTACAGCCTAGTTTACGAGCAGTACTTC.